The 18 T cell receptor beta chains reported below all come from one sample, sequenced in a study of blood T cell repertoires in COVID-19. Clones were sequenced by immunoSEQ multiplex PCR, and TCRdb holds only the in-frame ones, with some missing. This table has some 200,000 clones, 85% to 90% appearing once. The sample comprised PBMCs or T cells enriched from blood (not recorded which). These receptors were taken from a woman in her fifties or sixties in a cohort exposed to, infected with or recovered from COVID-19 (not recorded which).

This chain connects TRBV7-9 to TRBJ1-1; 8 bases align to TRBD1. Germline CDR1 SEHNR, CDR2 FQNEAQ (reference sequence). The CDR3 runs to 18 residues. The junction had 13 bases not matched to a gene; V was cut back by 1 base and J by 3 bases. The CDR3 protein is CASSLVRAGGGSYTEAFF. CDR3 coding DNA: TGTGCCAGCAGCTTAGTTCGGGCAGGGGGCGGCTCTTACACTGAAGCTTTCTTT.

CDR3 in amino acids: CASSKNRGIPYEQYF. The CDR3 coding sequence is TGTGCCAGCAGCAAAAACAGGGGGATACCCTACGAGCAGTACTTC. The chain combines TRBV21-1 with TRBJ2-7; the listed D gene, TRBD1, was not tested against the DNA. TRBV21-1 is listed as a pseudogene. This CDR3 spans 15 amino acids.

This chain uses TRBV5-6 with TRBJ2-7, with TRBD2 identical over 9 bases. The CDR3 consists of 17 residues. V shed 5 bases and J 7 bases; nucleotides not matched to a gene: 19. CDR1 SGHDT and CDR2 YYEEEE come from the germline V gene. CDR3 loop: CASRSRQRGALGWEQYF. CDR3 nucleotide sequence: TGTGCCAGCAGGTCCCGCCAGCGGGGGGCCTTAGGTTGGGAGCAGTACTTC.

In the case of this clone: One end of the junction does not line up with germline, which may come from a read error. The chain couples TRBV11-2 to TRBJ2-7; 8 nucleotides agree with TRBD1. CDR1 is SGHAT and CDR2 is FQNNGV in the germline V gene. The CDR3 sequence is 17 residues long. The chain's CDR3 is CASSLDQTGTGSYKQYF. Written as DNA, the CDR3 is TGTGCCAGCAGCTTAGATCAAACCGGGACAGGCTCCTACAAGCAGTACTTC.

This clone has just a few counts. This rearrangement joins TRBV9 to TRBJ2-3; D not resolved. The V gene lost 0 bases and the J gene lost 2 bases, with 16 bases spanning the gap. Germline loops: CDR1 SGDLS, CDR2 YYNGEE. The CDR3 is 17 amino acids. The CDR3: CASSVGSRAKNTDTQYF. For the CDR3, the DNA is TGTGCCAGCAGCGTAGGGTCCCGAGCCAAGAACACAGATACGCAGTATTTT. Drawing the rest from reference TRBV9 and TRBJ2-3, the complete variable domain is DSGVTQTPKHLITATGQRVTLRCSPRSGDLSVYWYQQSLDQGLQFLIQYYNGEERAKGNILERFSAQQFPDLHSELNLSSLELGDSALYFCASSVGSRAKNTDTQYFGPGTRLTVL.

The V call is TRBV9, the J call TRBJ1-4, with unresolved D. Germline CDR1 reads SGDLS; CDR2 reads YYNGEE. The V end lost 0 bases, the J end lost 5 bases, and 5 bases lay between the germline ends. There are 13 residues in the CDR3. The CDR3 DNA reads TGTGCCAGCAGCGTAGACACCAATGAAAAACTGTTTTTT. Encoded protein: CASSVDTNEKLFF.

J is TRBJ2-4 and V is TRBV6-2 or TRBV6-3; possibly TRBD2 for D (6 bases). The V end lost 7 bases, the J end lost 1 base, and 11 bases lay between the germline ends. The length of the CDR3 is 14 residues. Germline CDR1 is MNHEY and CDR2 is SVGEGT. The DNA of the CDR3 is TGTGCCAGCAACCCTGGGGGGGCCAAAAACATTCAGTACTTC. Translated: CASNPGGAKNIQYF.

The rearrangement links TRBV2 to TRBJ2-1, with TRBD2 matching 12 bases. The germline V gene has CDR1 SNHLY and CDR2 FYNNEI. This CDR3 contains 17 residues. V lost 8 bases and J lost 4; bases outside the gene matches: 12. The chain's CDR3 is CASRRLAGVNVYNEQFF. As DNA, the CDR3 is TGTGCCAGCCGAAGACTAGCGGGGGTTAACGTGTACAATGAGCAGTTCTTC.

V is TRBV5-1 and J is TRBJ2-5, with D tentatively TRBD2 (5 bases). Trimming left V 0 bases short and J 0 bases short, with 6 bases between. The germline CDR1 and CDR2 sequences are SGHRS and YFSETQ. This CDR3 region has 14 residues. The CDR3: CASSLAGYQETQYF. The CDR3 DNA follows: TGCGCCAGCAGCTTGGCGGGGTACCAAGAGACCCAGTACTTC.

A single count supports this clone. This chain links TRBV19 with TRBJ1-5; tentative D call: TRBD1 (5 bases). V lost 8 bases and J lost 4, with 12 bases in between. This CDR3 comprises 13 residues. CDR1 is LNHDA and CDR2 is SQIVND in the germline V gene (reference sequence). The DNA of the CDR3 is TGTGCCAGTCAGACAGTCCCGAATCAGCCCCAGCATTTT. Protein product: CASQTVPNQPQHF.

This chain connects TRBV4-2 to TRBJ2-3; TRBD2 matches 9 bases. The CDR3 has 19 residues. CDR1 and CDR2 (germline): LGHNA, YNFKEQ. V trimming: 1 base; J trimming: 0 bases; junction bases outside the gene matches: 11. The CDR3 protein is CASSQVFAGGLFSTDTQYF. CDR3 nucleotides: TGTGCCAGCAGCCAAGTATTTGCGGGGGGGCTATTTAGCACAGATACGCAGTATTTT.

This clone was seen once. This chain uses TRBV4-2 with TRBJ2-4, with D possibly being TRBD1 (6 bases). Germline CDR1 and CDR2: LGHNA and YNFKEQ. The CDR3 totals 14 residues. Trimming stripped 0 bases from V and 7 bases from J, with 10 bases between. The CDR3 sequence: CASSQDRGGNIQYF. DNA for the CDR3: TGTGCCAGCAGCCAAGACAGGGGTGGGAACATTCAGTACTTC.

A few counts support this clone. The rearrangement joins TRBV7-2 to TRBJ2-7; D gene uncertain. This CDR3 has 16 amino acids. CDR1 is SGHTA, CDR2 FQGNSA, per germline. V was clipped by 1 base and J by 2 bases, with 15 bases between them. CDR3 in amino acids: CASSLELMGFTYEQYF. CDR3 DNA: TGTGCCAGCAGCTTAGAGCTGATGGGCTTTACCTACGAGCAGTACTTC. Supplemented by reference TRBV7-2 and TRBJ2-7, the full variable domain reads GAGVSQSPSNKVTEKGKDVELRCDPISGHTALYWYRQSLGQGLEFLIYFQGNSAPDKSGLPSDRFSAERTGGSVSTLTIQRTQQEDSAVYLCASSLELMGFTYEQYFGPGTRLTVT.

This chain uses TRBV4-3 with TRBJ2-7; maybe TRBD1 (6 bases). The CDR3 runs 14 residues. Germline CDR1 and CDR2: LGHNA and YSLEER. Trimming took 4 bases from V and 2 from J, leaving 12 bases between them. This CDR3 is CASSPMTGPYEQYF. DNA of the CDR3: TGCGCCAGCAGCCCCATGACAGGTCCCTACGAGCAGTACTTC.

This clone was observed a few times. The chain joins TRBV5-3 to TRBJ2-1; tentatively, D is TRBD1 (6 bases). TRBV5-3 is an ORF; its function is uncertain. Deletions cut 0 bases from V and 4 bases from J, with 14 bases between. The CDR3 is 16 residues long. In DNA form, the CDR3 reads TGTGCCAGAAGCTTGGGGGGGCGCAAATTTTACAATGAGCAGTTCTTC. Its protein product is CARSLGGRKFYNEQFF.

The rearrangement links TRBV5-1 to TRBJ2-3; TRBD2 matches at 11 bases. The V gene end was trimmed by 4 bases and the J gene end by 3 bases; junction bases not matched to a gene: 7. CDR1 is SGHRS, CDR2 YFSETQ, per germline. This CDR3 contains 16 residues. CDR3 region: CASSPTSGEDTDTQYF. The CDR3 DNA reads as TGCGCCAGCAGCCCGACTAGCGGGGAGGATACAGATACGCAGTATTTT.

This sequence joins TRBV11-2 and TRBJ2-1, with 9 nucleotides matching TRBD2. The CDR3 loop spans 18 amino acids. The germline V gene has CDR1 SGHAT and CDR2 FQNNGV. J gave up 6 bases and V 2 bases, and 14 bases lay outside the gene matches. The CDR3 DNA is TGTGCCAGCAGCTTAAGGGTGTTGCGGGGGGGCCTTAGCAATGAGCAGTTCTTC. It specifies CASSLRVLRGGLSNEQFF.

The CDR3: CASSVTGPSEKLFF. The CDR3 coding sequence is TGTGCCAGTAGTGTGACAGGCCCTTCGGAAAAACTGTTTTTT. This sequence joins TRBV19 and TRBJ1-4; D possibly corresponds to TRBD1 (6 bases). V gave up 5 bases and J gave up 8 bases, with 15 bases separating them. Germline CDR1 reads LNHDA; CDR2 reads SQIVND (reference sequence). The CDR3 totals 14 residues.